These 29 T cell receptor beta chains originate from one sample sequenced in a study of blood T cell repertoires in COVID-19. The assay was immunoSEQ multiplex PCR, and TCRdb's table has in-frame clones only and misses some. The repertoire has 200,000 to 300,000 clones, more than 75% of them found once; the top ten carry 5.2%. Material for sequencing was peripheral blood. The receptors derive from a woman in her sixties or seventies with COVID-19, enrolled during active disease.

The sample holds a few counts of this clone. The J gene is TRBJ1-6, the V gene TRBV5-4; TRBD1 matches 7 bases. Germline V lookup: CDR1 SGHNT, CDR2 YYREEE (reference sequence). CDR3 length equals 16 residues. The V gene end was trimmed by 0 bases and the J gene end by 7 bases; junction bases not matched to a gene: 7. DNA of the CDR3: TGTGCCAGCAGCTTGGATCCGAGGGGGCGGAATTCACCCCTCCACTTT. Translation: CASSLDPRGRNSPLHF.

CDR3 in DNA: TGTGCCAGTAGCCCTACAAGGGTCGGGGTCACTGAAGCTTTCTTT. This codes for CASSPTRVGVTEAFF. This sequence joins TRBV19 and TRBJ1-1; D gene ambiguous. The CDR3 runs 15 residues. Trimming took 6 bases from V and 4 from J, leaving 18 bases between them. CDR1 is LNHDA and CDR2 is SQIVND in the germline V gene (reference sequence).

The chain is built from TRBV18 and TRBJ2-7; D might be TRBD2 (5 bases). From germline, CDR1 is KGHSH and CDR2 LQKENI. V lost 4 bases and J 4 bases, leaving 17 bases between the germline ends. The CDR3 runs 15 residues. This CDR3 is CASSLPRTGGYEQYF. For the CDR3, the DNA is TGTGCCAGCTCACTTCCTCGGACGGGCGGGTACGAGCAGTACTTC.

On this clone: Other nucleotide sequences in the sample specify the same CDR3. This rearrangement joins TRBV3-1 (or the pseudogene TRBV3-2) to TRBJ1-1, with D maybe TRBD1 (5 bases). This CDR3 comprises 13 residues. The V end was cut by 2 bases, the J end by 5 bases, with 9 bases between. Germline loops: CDR1 LGHDT, CDR2 YNNKEL (reference sequence). In DNA, the CDR3 is TGTGCCAGCAGCCAACAGGGTCGAACTGAAGCTTTCTTT. Encoded protein: CASSQQGRTEAFF.

The V call is TRBV15, the J call TRBJ2-1; tentatively, D is TRBD2 (6 bases). Trimming shortened V by 3 bases and J by 0 bases, and 12 bases separated the two germline ends. CDR3 length equals 16 residues. Germline V gene lookup returns CDR1 LNHNV and CDR2 YYDKDF (reference sequence). CDR3 protein: CATSSRSGRSYNEQFF. CDR3 in DNA: TGTGCCACCAGCAGCCGTAGCGGCCGCTCCTACAATGAGCAGTTCTTC.

The chain combines TRBV7-8 with TRBJ1-4; 7 positions match TRBD1. The junction had 2 bases not matched to a gene; V was cut back by 3 bases and J by 7 bases. Germline V gene sequence: CDR1 SGHVS, CDR2 FQNEAQ. The CDR3 length is 13 residues. DNA of the CDR3: TGTGCCAGCAGCTTCGGACAGGTTGAAAAACTGTTTTTT. Translating gives CASSFGQVEKLFF. Variable domain in full (rest from reference TRBV7-8 and TRBJ1-4): GAGVSQSPRYKVAKRGQDVALRCDPISGHVSLFWYQQALGQGPEFLTYFQNEAQLDKSGLPSDRFFAERPEGSVSTLKIQRTQQEDSAVYLCASSFGQVEKLFFGSGTQLSVL.

The V gene is TRBV12-3 or TRBV12-4, the J gene TRBJ1-6; D gene uncertain. This CDR3 spans 13 amino acids. V was shortened by 2 bases and J by 6 bases, with 5 bases between the two germline ends. CDR3 DNA: TGTGCCAGCAGTTTACAGTCTAATTCACCCCTCCACTTT. This gives the protein CASSLQSNSPLHF.

The chain recombines TRBV11-2 with TRBJ2-2, with a weak D call TRBD2 (6 bases). This CDR3 region has 16 residues. Germline values: CDR1 SGHAT, CDR2 FQNNGV. With 5 bases removed from V and 8 bases from J, the gap between germline ends came to 21 bases. The CDR3 DNA reads as TGTGCCAGCAGCCCCACCTCAGGCGGGGTTGGTGGGGAGCTGTTTTTT. It is translated as CASSPTSGGVGGELFF.

The rearrangement joins TRBV20-1 to TRBJ1-2; the D is unclear. CDR1 and CDR2 from the germline V gene are DFQATT and SNEGSKA (reference sequence). V dropped 6 bases and J dropped 3 bases, with 8 bases sitting between them. The CDR3 covers 11 residues. CDR3 sequence (DNA): TGCAGTGCAAAACGGGACTATGGCTACACCTTC. Amino acids: CSAKRDYGYTF.

The rearrangement links TRBV6-5 to TRBJ1-2, with D unclear. The V end lost 8 bases, the J end lost 2 bases, and 9 bases lay between the germline ends. CDR1 is MNHEY and CDR2 is SVGAGI in the germline V gene. The CDR3 is 12 residues long. The CDR3 region is CASRGVNYGYTF. CDR3 nucleotide sequence: TGTGCCAGCCGCGGAGTAAACTATGGCTACACCTTC.

V usage is TRBV6-6 and J usage is TRBJ1-6; 9 nucleotides align to TRBD1. CDR3 length equals 14 residues. The germline gives CDR1 MNHNY, CDR2 SVGAGI (reference sequence). Trimming took 7 bases from V and 15 from J; bases not matched to a gene: 13. CDR3 protein: CASTITGGIGLLHF. Written as DNA, the CDR3 is TGTGCCAGCACCATAACAGGGGGCATAGGACTCCTCCACTTT.

V gene TRBV9 combines with J gene TRBJ2-5, with D unresolved. The V end lost 2 bases, the J end lost 5 bases, and 13 bases lay between the germline ends. The germline gives CDR1 SGDLS, CDR2 YYNGEE. The CDR3 is 14 amino acids. The CDR3 region has the DNA TGTGCCAGCAGCGTTACGGGTCGTTCCGAGACCCAGTACTTC. It specifies CASSVTGRSETQYF.

This clone was seen a few times. This chain uses TRBV5-1 with TRBJ1-2, with 9 positions matching TRBD1. Trimming took 0 bases from V and 3 from J; bases not matched to a gene: 0. The CDR3 contains 14 residues. In germline, CDR1 is SGHRS, CDR2 YFSETQ. CDR3 sequence reads: CASSLGTGDYGYTF. CDR3 nucleotide sequence: TGCGCCAGCAGCTTGGGGACAGGGGACTATGGCTACACCTTC. Complete variable domain (other parts from reference TRBV5-1 and TRBJ1-2): KAGVTQTPRYLIKTRGQQVTLSCSPISGHRSVSWYQQTPGQGLQFLFEYFSETQRNKGNFPGRFSGRQFSNSRSEMNVSTLELGDSALYLCASSLGTGDYGYTFGSGTRLTVV.

V usage is TRBV7-8 and J usage is TRBJ2-7, with TRBD1 as a possible D gene (6 bases). This CDR3 is built from 14 residues. Germline V CDR1 and CDR2: SGHVS, FQNEAQ. V was cut by 3 bases and J by 4 bases, with 13 bases left in between. The CDR3 loop reads CASSFAGEKYEQYF. DNA of the CDR3: TGTGCCAGCAGCTTCGCAGGGGAGAAGTACGAGCAGTACTTC. Drawing the rest from reference TRBV7-8 and TRBJ2-7, the complete variable domain is GAGVSQSPRYKVAKRGQDVALRCDPISGHVSLFWYQQALGQGPEFLTYFQNEAQLDKSGLPSDRFFAERPEGSVSTLKIQRTQQEDSAVYLCASSFAGEKYEQYFGPGTRLTVT.

The rearrangement uses TRBV5-5 and TRBJ1-3; D unclear. Germline CDR1 is SGHKS and CDR2 is YYEKEE (reference sequence). The CDR3 spans 15 residues. The V end lost 5 bases, the J end lost 1 base, and 13 bases lay between the germline ends. In DNA form, the CDR3 reads TGTGCCAGCAGGCTGAGACTGCAATCTGGAAACACCATATATTTT. Encoded protein: CASRLRLQSGNTIYF.

This chain joins TRBV4-2 and TRBJ2-1, with TRBD2 matching 9 bases. The germline V gene encodes CDR1 LGHNA and CDR2 YNFKEQ. The trim removed 6 bases at V and 0 bases at J, leaving 3 bases unmatched. This CDR3 contains 15 residues. The CDR3 region has the DNA TGTGCCAGCAGTCTAGCGGGAAGCTCCTACAATGAGCAGTTCTTC. This encodes CASSLAGSSYNEQFF.

The gene calls are TRBV4-1 and TRBJ1-2; 7 bases are shared with TRBD1. This CDR3 region has 16 residues. J lost 5 bases, V lost 7 bases, and 16 bases had no gene match. CDR1 is MGHRA and CDR2 is YSYEKL in the germline V gene. This CDR3 is CASNLGRDRERYGYTF. CDR3 nucleotides: TGCGCCAGCAACCTTGGGAGAGACAGGGAAAGGTATGGCTACACCTTC.

The chain is built from TRBV20-1 and TRBJ1-1; D gene ambiguous. Germline V gene lookup returns CDR1 DFQATT and CDR2 SNEGSKA (reference sequence). The V and J ends lost 3 bases and 0 bases respectively, with 8 bases between them. This CDR3 has 13 amino acids. This chain's CDR3 is CSASSQLNTEAFF. CDR3 nucleotide sequence: TGCAGTGCTAGTTCACAGCTGAACACTGAAGCTTTCTTT.

The chain has TRBV27 and TRBJ2-1; perhaps TRBD1 as D (6 bases). Germline V lookup: CDR1 MNHEY, CDR2 SMNVEV (reference sequence). V was trimmed by 6 bases and J by 4 bases, leaving 13 bases between them. This CDR3 comprises 14 residues. DNA for the CDR3: TGTGCCAGCAGGAATCAGGGGCCGTACAATGAGCAGTTCTTC. Amino acids: CASRNQGPYNEQFF.

The genes are TRBV5-1 and TRBJ2-1; 9 bases match TRBD2. Losses at the gene ends were 2 bases for V and 10 bases for J; bases not matched to a gene: 13. CDR1 and CDR2 (germline): SGHRS, YFSETQ. The CDR3 sequence is 16 residues long. The CDR3: CASSFPVTSGRYEQFF. In DNA form, the CDR3 reads TGCGCCAGCAGCTTCCCAGTGACTAGCGGACGTTACGAGCAGTTCTTC.

The genes are TRBV29-1 and TRBJ1-5; the match to TRBD1 covers 8 bases. The CDR3 has 13 amino acids. Trimming took 5 bases from V and 7 from J; bases not matched to a gene: 7. In germline, CDR1 is SQVTM, CDR2 ANQGSEA. The CDR3 here is CSVSTGGVQPQHF. DNA for the CDR3: TGCAGCGTTTCAACAGGGGGAGTCCAGCCCCAGCATTTT.

The chain has TRBV3-1 (or the pseudogene TRBV3-2) and TRBJ1-5, with 7 bases lining up with TRBD1. After removal of 5 bases from V and 5 bases from J, the junction contained 6 bases not matched to a gene. CDR3 length: 14 amino acids. Germline V lookup: CDR1 LGHDT, CDR2 YNNKEL (reference sequence). The CDR3 reads CASSVGTADQPQHF. The CDR3 DNA sequence: TGTGCCAGCAGCGTAGGGACAGCCGATCAGCCCCAGCATTTT.

The chain carries TRBV27 and TRBJ2-5; 11 nucleotides match TRBD2. V trimming: 8 bases; J trimming: 4 bases; junction bases outside the gene matches: 21. The CDR3 runs 19 residues. Germline V gene sequence: CDR1 MNHEY, CDR2 SMNVEV (reference sequence). CDR3: CASFSGLVSGRAEGETQYF. The CDR3, as DNA: TGTGCCAGCTTTAGTGGGTTGGTTAGCGGGAGGGCCGAAGGAGAGACCCAGTACTTC.

V gene TRBV6-1 combines with J gene TRBJ1-2; 8 bases fit TRBD1. The germline gives CDR1 MNHNS, CDR2 SASEGT. The length of the CDR3 is 18 residues. Trimming cost V 2 bases and J 2 bases; bases outside gene matches: 13. CDR3 in amino acids: CASSEHKQGDSRNYGYTF. CDR3 in DNA: TGTGCCAGCAGTGAACACAAACAGGGGGATTCACGAAACTATGGCTACACCTTC.

The J gene is TRBJ1-1, the V gene TRBV20-1; 7 nucleotides agree with TRBD1. The CDR3 is 14 amino acids. Germline V gene sequence: CDR1 DFQATT, CDR2 SNEGSKA (reference sequence). J was trimmed by 1 base and V by 3 bases; bases with no gene match: 5. CDR3 coding DNA: TGCAGTGCTAGTTCCAGGGGGTCGAACACTGAAGCTTTCTTT. It specifies CSASSRGSNTEAFF.

This chain links TRBV9 with TRBJ1-2; possible D gene TRBD1, 5 bases. Trimming stripped 6 bases from V and 3 bases from J, with 15 bases between. The CDR3 extends over 14 amino acids. Germline V CDR1 and CDR2: SGDLS, YYNGEE. CDR3 in DNA: TGTGCCAGCACCAGGGAAAGGGTTCACTATGGCTACACCTTC. This codes for CASTRERVHYGYTF.

The sample holds one count of this clone. The chain recombines TRBV19 with TRBJ1-6; D is perhaps TRBD1 (5 bases). This CDR3 comprises 15 residues. Trimming stripped 6 bases from V and 5 bases from J, with 14 bases between. CDR1 and CDR2 from the germline V gene are LNHDA and SQIVND (reference sequence). The CDR3 region is CASSDSIRDNSPLHF. Written as DNA, the CDR3 is TGTGCCAGTAGCGATTCAATCAGGGATAATTCACCCCTCCACTTT.

This clone was counted between two and nine times. This rearrangement joins TRBV11-2 to TRBJ2-7; 10 positions agree with TRBD1. CDR3 length: 15 amino acids. V was pared by 5 bases and J by 2 bases, with 6 bases of the junction left unmatched. Germline loops: CDR1 SGHAT, CDR2 FQNNGV. CDR3 nucleotides: TGTGCCAGCAGCCCCGGGACAGGGGCTACCTACGAGCAGTACTTC. Translating it yields CASSPGTGATYEQYF.

Of note for this clone: At one of its ends the junction is not consistent with the germline gene, which may arise from a read error. This chain connects TRBV19 to TRBJ2-1; 10 bases are shared with TRBD2. The CDR3 is 15 residues long. Germline V lookup: CDR1 LNHDA, CDR2 SQIVND (reference sequence). CDR3 nucleotide sequence: TGTGCCAGTAGTCCGGGCCTTGGACTAGCGGCACCCGGGGTCTTC. Protein sequence: CASSPGLGLAAPGVF.